The rows below give T cell receptor beta chains drawn from one sample of a study of cytomegalovirus exposure and HLA in healthy donors. Profiling relied on immunoSEQ multiplex PCR, and the TCRdb table lists in-frame clones only, not all of them. This table holds under 200,000 clones, over 60% found once. The sample consisted of PBMCs. All receptors derive from a girl under 18 in good health and CMV-seronegative. Both conserved end residues are part of each CDR3. D genes are given only for firm matches. The listing skips clone size in some rows; elsewhere it reads once, few, many or a size class.

CDR3 DNA,CDR3 protein,J gene,clone size,V gene,D gene
TGTGCCAGCAGTGAGTTCTTCCAGGGAACCGGGGAGCTGTTTTTT,CASSEFFQGTGELFF,TRBJ2-2,few,TRBV2,-
TGTGCCACCAGCAGAGAGACAGGAAACTATGGCTACACCTTC,CATSRETGNYGYTF,TRBJ1-2,-,TRBV15,-
TGTGCCAGCAGCTTACTGGGGACAGCAAACACTGAAGCTTTCTTT,CASSLLGTANTEAFF,TRBJ1-1,few,TRBV11-2,TRBD1
TGTGCCAGCAGCTTAGGCCAGGCCAATGAGCAGTTCTTC,CASSLGQANEQFF,TRBJ2-1,-,TRBV7-6,-
TGTGCCGGGTCCTTTACAGGGCGCGCCTACGAGCAGTACTTC,CAGSFTGRAYEQYF,TRBJ2-7,-,TRBV5-8,-
TGTGCCAGTATCGGGGGAGCGGAGAACACTGAAGCTTTCTTT,CASIGGAENTEAFF,TRBJ1-1,-,TRBV6-1,-
TGCGCCAGCAGCACAAGTACAGTGAACACTGAAGCTTTCTTT,CASSTSTVNTEAFF,TRBJ1-1,-,TRBV5-1,-
TGTGCCAGCAGCCGGAGCGGGGGGGTCCAAGAGACCCAGTACTTC,CASSRSGGVQETQYF,TRBJ2-5,-,TRBV14,TRBD2
TGCGCCAGCAGCCCTGGACAGGCCGCCTACGAGCAGTACTTC,CASSPGQAAYEQYF,TRBJ2-7,-,TRBV5-1,TRBD1
TGTGCCAGCAGTTTAGAGGGACAGGGGTTTTCACCCCTCCACTTT,CASSLEGQGFSPLHF,TRBJ1-6,-,TRBV6-6,TRBD1
TGTGCCTGGAGGCATGGGGACAGATTGAACACTGAAGCTTTCTTT,CAWRHGDRLNTEAFF,TRBJ1-1,-,TRBV30,TRBD1
TGCGCCAGCGGCAAAAGGCCACAAGGAGATGAGCAGTACTTC,CASGKRPQGDEQYF,TRBJ2-7,once,TRBV5-1,-
TGTGCCAGCAGCTTCAGAAAGGCAGGGCCGGACGAGCAGTACTTC,CASSFRKAGPDEQYF,TRBJ2-7,-,TRBV11-2,-
TGTGCCAGCAGTGAAGATAGCGGGGGGAGCACAGATACGCAGTATTTT,CASSEDSGGSTDTQYF,TRBJ2-3,few,TRBV6-1,TRBD2
TGTGCCAGCAGCTTACCAGCGGGGGGCGTATTTTACGAGCAGTACTTC,CASSLPAGGVFYEQYF,TRBJ2-7,few,TRBV5-4,TRBD2
TGTGCCAGTAGTATTAGGGGGCCCACTGAAGCTTTCTTT,CASSIRGPTEAFF,TRBJ1-1,-,TRBV19,TRBD1
TGTGCCAGCAGCGAGGGGGGGACCGGGGAGCTGTTTTTT,CASSEGGTGELFF,TRBJ2-2,-,TRBV6-5,-
TGTGCCAGCAGGGAGCGACGGGGCTACACCTTC,CASRERRGYTF,TRBJ1-2,-,TRBV2,-
TGTGCCAGCAGCTTGACTAGCGGTACCACAGATACGCAGTATTTT,CASSLTSGTTDTQYF,TRBJ2-3,-,TRBV5-4,TRBD2
TGTGCCAGCAGCCAAGATGGGGCAGGGGGCGATTGGTCACCCCTCCACTTT,CASSQDGAGGDWSPLHF,TRBJ1-6,-,TRBV4-2,TRBD1
TGTGCCAGTAGTAAGACAGGGCGGAATGAAAAACTGTTTTTT,CASSKTGRNEKLFF,TRBJ1-4,-,TRBV19,TRBD1
TGCGCCAGCAGCTTGGTCCTAGCGGGGGGGCTCGGAGAGACCCAGTACTTC,CASSLVLAGGLGETQYF,TRBJ2-5,-,TRBV5-1,TRBD2
TGTGCCAGCAGCGCCGGACAGGGGGCAGAGACCCAGTACTTC,CASSAGQGAETQYF,TRBJ2-5,-,TRBV9,TRBD1
TGTGCCAGCAGCTTAGCGCTTCCAAGGACTCAAACTAATGAAAAACTGTTTTTT,CASSLALPRTQTNEKLFF,TRBJ1-4,-,TRBV7-9,-